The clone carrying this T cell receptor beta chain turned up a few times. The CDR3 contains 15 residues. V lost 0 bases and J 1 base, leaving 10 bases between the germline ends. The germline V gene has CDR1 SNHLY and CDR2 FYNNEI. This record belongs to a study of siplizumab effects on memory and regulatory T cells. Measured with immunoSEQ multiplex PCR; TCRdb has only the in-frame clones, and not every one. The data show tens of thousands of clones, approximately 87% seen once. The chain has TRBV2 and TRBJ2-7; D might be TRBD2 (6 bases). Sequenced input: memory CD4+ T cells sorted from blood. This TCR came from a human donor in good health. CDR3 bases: TGTGCCAGCAGTGAAGCAGGGCTAGCGTCCTACGAGCAGTACTTC. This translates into CASSEAGLASYEQYF. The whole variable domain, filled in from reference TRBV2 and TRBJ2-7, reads EPEVTQTPSHQVTQMGQEVILRCVPISNHLYFYWYRQILGQKVEFLVSFYNNEISEKSEIFDDQFSVERPDGSNFTLKIRSTKLEDSAMYFCASSEAGLASYEQYFGPGTRLTVT.